The 24 T cell receptor beta chains reported below all come from one sample, sequenced in a study of spatial heterogeneity in lung cancer. As for time point: blood at routine non-recurrence follow-up after resection. Tumor, nontumor lung or frozen PBMC supplied whole RNA that was sequenced unsorted. TCRdb re-analysed the 5' RACE reads in MiXCR, keeping a single row per CDR3 protein. The table has 51,000 or so distinct CDR3 sequences, 6.5% to 7.5% seen once. The source was PBMCs, collected at follow-up. All receptors derive from a female donor with early-stage non-small cell lung cancer.

This clonotype was counted a few times. The genes are TRBV7-2 and TRBJ1-2; TRBD1 is a possible D gene (6 bases). V lost 5 bases to trimming and J lost 6 bases, with 22 bases between them. The CDR3 length is 16 residues. CDR1 SGHTA and CDR2 FQGNSA come from the germline V gene. The CDR3 nucleotides are TGTGCCAGCAGCCCAGGCCCCTGGACAGTCAATCATGGCTACACCTTC. The encoded protein is CASSPGPWTVNHGYTF.

This clonotype was observed at least ten times. The V and J genes are TRBV20-1 and TRBJ1-4; TRBD1 agrees at 7 bases. The CDR3 has 15 residues. Germline V CDR1 and CDR2: DFQATT, SNEGSKA (reference sequence). V shed 6 bases and J 8 bases; nucleotides not matched to a gene: 15. CDR3 nucleotides: TGCAGTGCGCTCTGGCGACAGGGCGCGCTAGAAAAACTGTTTTTT. Amino acids: CSALWRQGALEKLFF.

The V gene is TRBV5-1, the J gene TRBJ1-6; TRBD1 might be the D (5 bases). Trimming stripped 0 bases from V and 5 bases from J, with 12 bases between. The CDR3 is 16 amino acids. Germline V gene sequence: CDR1 SGHRS, CDR2 YFSETQ. The CDR3 reads CASSLAARADNSPLHF. The CDR3 DNA reads TGCGCCAGCAGCTTGGCCGCCAGGGCCGATAATTCACCCCTCCACTTT.

This clonotype has only a few counts. The chain is built from TRBV6-5 and TRBJ2-2, with D perhaps TRBD2 (5 bases). Germline loops: CDR1 MNHEY, CDR2 SVGAGI. The CDR3 consists of 13 residues. V lost 5 bases and J 6 bases, leaving 10 bases between the germline ends. The CDR3 protein is CASSRDLAGELFF. The CDR3 nucleotides read TGTGCCAGCAGTCGGGATCTAGCCGGGGAGCTGTTTTTT.

This clonotype was picked up many times. The DNA of the CDR3 is TGCGCCAGCAGCCAAGAGGGGACTAGCACCAATGAGCAGTTCTTC. This encodes CASSQEGTSTNEQFF. The chain employs TRBV4-3 and TRBJ2-1, with 9 bases that match TRBD2. The V segment lost 0 bases and the J segment 6 bases; nucleotides outside the gene matches: 3. CDR1 and CDR2 (germline): LGHNA, YSLEER. The CDR3 is 15 residues long.

This clonotype has ten or more counts. V is TRBV12-3 or TRBV12-4 and J is TRBJ2-1, with 9 bases that match TRBD2. The CDR3 is 12 amino acids. Losses at the gene ends were 8 bases for V and 8 bases for J; bases not matched to a gene: 4. CDR3 in DNA: TGTGCCAGCGTGGCGGGGGGGGATGAGCAGTTCTTC. As protein: CASVAGGDEQFF.

This clonotype was recorded at least ten times. This chain uses TRBV30 with TRBJ2-2; D is uncertain. Germline CDR1 reads GTSNPN; CDR2 reads SVGIG (reference sequence). The CDR3 is 12 amino acids. V was trimmed by 3 bases and J by 6 bases, leaving 8 bases between them. The CDR3 DNA is TGTGCCTGGAGAACGCCGTCCGGGGAGCTGTTTTTT. Its translation is CAWRTPSGELFF.

The chain carries TRBV7-2 and TRBJ2-5; tentatively, D is TRBD1 (6 bases). Trimming removed 5 bases from V and 5 bases from J, with 12 bases in between. CDR1 and CDR2 (germline): SGHTA, FQGNSA. This CDR3 has 13 residues. The CDR3 DNA reads TGTGCCAGCAGCCAGGGGCCTCGGGAGACCCAGTACTTC. It yields the protein CASSQGPRETQYF.

This clonotype was recorded many times. This rearrangement joins TRBV27 to TRBJ2-4; 7 nucleotides match TRBD1. Germline V CDR1 and CDR2: MNHEY, SMNVEV (reference sequence). V shed 7 bases and J 6 bases; nucleotides not matched to a gene: 12. This CDR3 has 15 residues. The CDR3 reads CASTLDRTSGNIQYF. In DNA form, the CDR3 reads TGTGCCAGCACTCTGGACAGGACCTCCGGAAACATTCAGTACTTC.

This clonotype was observed at least ten times. This sequence joins TRBV10-2 and TRBJ2-7; 7 bases are a match to TRBD1. Germline V CDR1 and CDR2: WSHSY, SAAADI. The V and J ends lost 7 bases and 0 bases, in that order; junction bases with no gene match: 0. This CDR3 region has 12 residues. The CDR3, as DNA: TGCGCCAGCAAGGGGGCCTCCTACGAGCAGTACTTC. The encoded protein is CASKGASYEQYF.

The table lists this clonotype with many counts. CDR3 amino acids: CASSFVGTDTQYF. In nucleotides, the CDR3 is TGTGCCAGCAGCTTCGTGGGCACAGATACGCAGTATTTT. V and J are TRBV14 and TRBJ2-3; no clear D gene. This CDR3 contains 13 residues. Germline V gene sequence: CDR1 SGHDN, CDR2 FVKESK. Trimming shortened V by 5 bases and J by 1 base, and 7 bases separated the two germline ends.

This clonotype was picked up a small number of times. The chain employs TRBV5-1 and TRBJ2-3; D is uncertain. V dropped 3 bases and J dropped 0 bases, with 11 bases sitting between them. CDR1 is SGHRS and CDR2 is YFSETQ in the germline V gene. This CDR3 contains 15 residues. The DNA of the CDR3 is TGCGCCAGCAGCTCCACACACTATAGCACAGATACGCAGTATTTT. It specifies CASSSTHYSTDTQYF.

This clonotype was seen many times. The J gene is TRBJ2-3, the V gene TRBV7-8, with 10 bases fitting TRBD2. The CDR3 consists of 15 residues. Germline CDR1 reads SGHVS; CDR2 reads FQNEAQ. V lost 5 bases and J lost 6; bases outside the gene matches: 8. The CDR3 spells CASSLSIAGGDTQYF. CDR3 in DNA: TGTGCCAGCAGCCTTAGTATAGCGGGGGGCGATACGCAGTATTTT.

V gene TRBV29-1 combines with J gene TRBJ2-3; D not certain. CDR1 and CDR2 from the germline V gene are SQVTM and ANQGSEA. V lost 4 bases, J lost 0 bases, and 8 bases lay in between. The CDR3 spans 13 residues. The CDR3 spells CSVAGRSTDTQYF. In nucleotides, the CDR3 is TGCAGCGTTGCTGGTAGAAGCACAGATACGCAGTATTTT.

This clonotype was seen ten or more times. CDR3 in DNA: TGTGCCAGCAGTTTTCCCGGGGACTACAATGAGCAGTTCTTC. Amino acid sequence: CASSFPGDYNEQFF. This chain connects TRBV28 to TRBJ2-1, with D perhaps TRBD2 (5 bases). The CDR3 has 14 residues. V was shortened by 3 bases and J by 3 bases, with 9 bases between the two germline ends. Per germline, CDR1 MDHEN and CDR2 SYDVKM.

This chain joins TRBV11-2 and TRBJ2-1; 14 nucleotides line up with TRBD2. The trim removed 6 bases at V and 0 bases at J, leaving 13 bases unmatched. Per the germline V gene, CDR1 is SGHAT and CDR2 is FQNNGV. CDR3 length: 20 amino acids. The CDR3 region has the DNA TGTGCCAGCAGGTCCTCCGGGACTAGCGGGGGATATCCCTCCTACAATGAGCAGTTCTTC. This sequence encodes CASRSSGTSGGYPSYNEQFF.

J is TRBJ1-2 and V is TRBV19; TRBD1 aligns across 8 bases. The trim removed 5 bases at V and 1 base at J, leaving 15 bases unmatched. This CDR3 is 18 amino acids long. Germline assignment: CDR1 LNHDA and CDR2 SQIVND (reference sequence). The CDR3 loop is CASSPTGGRLPFNYGYTF. CDR3 nucleotide sequence: TGTGCCAGTAGTCCAACAGGGGGGCGACTTCCATTTAACTATGGCTACACCTTC.

The sample holds a few counts of this clonotype. The chain employs TRBV19 and TRBJ1-5; 10 positions match TRBD1. Trimming at V came to 1 base and at J to 7 bases, leaving 1 base not matched to a gene. The germline V gene has CDR1 LNHDA and CDR2 SQIVND (reference sequence). The CDR3 totals 14 residues. The CDR3 DNA is TGTGCCAGTAGTATAGGGGACAGGGGCCAGCCCCAGCATTTT. It specifies CASSIGDRGQPQHF.

This clonotype was seen only a few times. This chain connects TRBV2 to TRBJ2-3; D gene unclear. Germline CDR1 reads SNHLY; CDR2 reads FYNNEI. Between the trimmed V and J ends, which lost 6 bases and 6 bases, there was a span of 10 bases. The CDR3 is made up of 12 amino acids. CDR3 in DNA: TGTGCCAGCAGAATAGCAAGGGATACGCAGTATTTT. Its translation is CASRIARDTQYF.

At least ten counts were recorded for this clonotype. The rearrangement joins TRBV27 to TRBJ2-6, with D hard to call. Germline V CDR1 and CDR2: MNHEY, SMNVEV (reference sequence). CDR3 size: 17 residues. Trimming removed 2 bases from V and 0 bases from J, with 11 bases in between. The CDR3 nucleotides are TGTGCCAGCAGTTTAAAGGGATGGGTCTCTGGGGCCAACGTCCTGACTTTC. Translating gives CASSLKGWVSGANVLTF.

This clonotype came up a few times. This chain uses TRBV5-6 with TRBJ2-1; the D is unclear. V lost 0 bases to trimming and J lost 0 bases, with 10 bases between them. Germline assignment: CDR1 SGHDT and CDR2 YYEEEE. This CDR3 is 16 amino acids long. The CDR3 reads CASSLARKSSYNEQFF. The CDR3 bases are TGTGCCAGCAGCTTGGCCAGGAAGAGCTCCTACAATGAGCAGTTCTTC.

This clonotype turned up a few times. The gene calls are TRBV19 and TRBJ1-2; D unclear. This CDR3 has 13 amino acids. Per germline, CDR1 LNHDA and CDR2 SQIVND (reference sequence). The V and J ends lost 4 bases and 5 bases respectively, with 11 bases between them. CDR3 loop: CASSTLSGYGYTF. The CDR3 DNA reads as TGTGCCAGTAGTACCCTCTCGGGATATGGCTACACCTTC.

This clonotype appeared many times. This sequence joins TRBV7-2 and TRBJ1-1; no firm D call. The CDR3 length is 13 residues. V shed 1 base and J shed 13 bases, with 16 bases lying between them. Germline V gene data show CDR1 as SGHTA and CDR2 as FQGNSA. The CDR3 nucleotides are TGTGCCAGCAGCTTAGATCAACGGGCGGGTATTTTCTTT. This gives the protein CASSLDQRAGIFF.

The CDR3 DNA reads TGTGCCAGCAGTTTGACTAGCGGGGGAACAGATACGCAGTATTTT. Translation: CASSLTSGGTDTQYF. V usage is TRBV12-3 or TRBV12-4 and J usage is TRBJ2-3; 12 bases fit TRBD2. J gave up 3 bases and V 3 bases, and 1 base lay outside the gene matches. CDR3 length: 15 residues.